Each of the 18 T cell receptor beta chains below was sequenced from the same sample in a study of blood T cell repertoires in COVID-19 (dated by TCRdb to about 2020). Library preparation employed the immunoSEQ multiplex PCR assay. Not all clones reach the TCRdb copy of this immuneACCESS table, which keeps in-frame sequences only. Checked studies attribute under half of the gap to unresolved V genes and leave the rest unexplained. The sample profile shows tens of thousands of clones; around 91% of them were found once. The ten biggest clones cover around 8.1% of the sample. The source material was peripheral blood. The receptors stem from a man aged 30-40 years with active or convalescent COVID-19.

The genes are TRBV4-1 and TRBJ2-1, with D maybe TRBD2 (5 bases). Looked up from germline, CDR1 is MGHRA and CDR2 is YSYEKL. Trimming removed 3 bases at V and 6 bases at J, with 12 bases between. CDR3 length equals 14 residues. CDR3 coding DNA: TGCGCCAGCAGCCATCCTCCCCGGGGCAATGAGCAGTTCTTC. Translated: CASSHPPRGNEQFF.

This clone was seen a single time. The genes are TRBV7-6 and TRBJ2-1; perhaps TRBD2 as D (5 bases). With 1 base removed from V and 0 bases from J, the gap between germline ends came to 10 bases. CDR3 length equals 16 residues. Germline lookup yields CDR1 SGHVS and CDR2 FNYEAQ. CDR3 in amino acids: CASSLGLAGSYNEQFF. The CDR3 bases are TGTGCCAGCAGCTTAGGGCTGGCGGGCTCCTACAATGAGCAGTTCTTC.

The rearrangement links TRBV6-2 or TRBV6-3 to TRBJ1-5; maybe TRBD1 (6 bases). Germline loops: CDR1 MNHEY, CDR2 SVGEGT. The CDR3 is 15 residues long. Trimming removed 2 bases from V and 5 bases from J, with 13 bases in between. Written as DNA, the CDR3 is TGTGCCAGCAGTTACACAGGGTGGTTTCATCAGCCCCAGCATTTT. This codes for CASSYTGWFHQPQHF.

The chain has TRBV2 and TRBJ1-2; D is undetermined. This CDR3 contains 12 residues. Germline CDR1 SNHLY, CDR2 FYNNEI. V shed 2 bases and J shed 8 bases, with 9 bases lying between them. The CDR3 coding sequence is TGTGCCAGCAGTGAAATCACGAGAGGCTACACCTTC. The encoded protein is CASSEITRGYTF.

The chain recombines TRBV14 with TRBJ2-1; 12 nucleotides agree with TRBD1. The CDR3 extends over 14 amino acids. V lost 5 bases and J lost 12; bases outside the gene matches: 8. Per the germline V gene, CDR1 is SGHDN and CDR2 is FVKESK. The CDR3 sequence is CASSAGTGGFGQFF. Here the CDR3 DNA reads TGTGCCAGCAGCGCCGGGACAGGGGGCTTCGGGCAGTTCTTC.

CDR3 in amino acids: CASRSRQFPTQYF. CDR3 DNA sequence: TGTGCCAGCCGGTCTAGACAGTTCCCTACGCAGTATTTT. This rearrangement joins TRBV21-1 to TRBJ2-3; the table's D call, TRBD1, was not checked against the DNA. TRBV21-1 is a known pseudogene. The CDR3 loop spans 13 amino acids.

This chain uses TRBV4-3 with TRBJ2-1, with 7 nucleotides matching TRBD2. CDR3 length: 15 residues. Germline V gene data show CDR1 as LGHNA and CDR2 as YSLEER. Unmatched junction bases numbered 6, after V lost 1 base and J lost 6 bases. Written as DNA, the CDR3 is TGCGCCAGCAGCCAAGGGGACCGGGAGGTCAATGAGCAGTTCTTC. This gives the protein CASSQGDREVNEQFF.

The chain has TRBV25-1 and TRBJ2-2; 7 nucleotides align to TRBD2. Germline-derived CDR1 and CDR2 are MGHDK and SYGVNS. The junction had 7 bases not matched to a gene; V was cut back by 7 bases and J by 5 bases. There are 14 residues in the CDR3. The CDR3 DNA reads TGTGCCAGCACTGGGCGGGAGATTACCGGGGAGCTGTTTTTT. Protein product: CASTGREITGELFF.

This chain links TRBV5-1 with TRBJ2-3; D is perhaps TRBD1 (5 bases). The germline gives CDR1 SGHRS, CDR2 YFSETQ. Trimming stripped 2 bases from V and 2 bases from J, with 15 bases between. CDR3 size: 16 residues. The CDR3 is CASSFKIIQATDTQYF. CDR3 sequence (DNA): TGCGCCAGCAGCTTTAAAATAATACAGGCCACAGATACGCAGTATTTT.

V usage is TRBV30 and J usage is TRBJ2-1; 10 bases match TRBD2. The ends lost 2 bases at V and 4 bases at J; junction bases unmatched: 8. Germline V gives CDR1 GTSNPN, CDR2 SVGIG (reference sequence). This CDR3 region has 16 residues. The CDR3 is CAWSWGRTSGYNEQFF. CDR3 nucleotides: TGTGCCTGGAGTTGGGGGAGGACTAGCGGATACAATGAGCAGTTCTTC.

This clone appeared a single time. The chain couples TRBV9 to TRBJ2-1, with a weak D call TRBD2 (5 bases). V was clipped by 3 bases and J by 5 bases, with 15 bases between them. CDR1 SGDLS and CDR2 YYNGEE come from the germline V gene. The CDR3 runs to 15 residues. The CDR3: CASSARGGWDNEQFF. The CDR3 region has the DNA TGTGCCAGCAGCGCCCGTGGCGGGTGGGACAATGAGCAGTTCTTC.

V is TRBV5-4 and J is TRBJ2-3; perhaps TRBD2 as D (6 bases). The CDR3 length is 11 residues. With 5 bases removed from V and 8 bases from J, the gap between germline ends came to 9 bases. Germline CDR1 reads SGHNT; CDR2 reads YYREEE (reference sequence). In DNA, the CDR3 is TGTGCCAGCAGTGGGGGGTCTACGCAGTATTTT. Translating gives CASSGGSTQYF.

This clone was seen just once. The chain couples TRBV20-1 to TRBJ2-7, with 7 nucleotides matching TRBD2. From germline, CDR1 is DFQATT and CDR2 SNEGSKA (reference sequence). CDR3 length equals 10 residues. V lost 3 bases to trimming and J lost 9 bases; unmatched junction nucleotides: 2. The CDR3 sequence is CSASGGGQYF. CDR3 DNA sequence: TGCAGTGCTAGCGGCGGGGGGCAGTACTTC.

This chain uses TRBV30 with TRBJ2-5, with 7 bases identical to TRBD1. V gave up 0 bases and J gave up 5 bases; unmatched junction bases: 9. Germline V gene lookup returns CDR1 GTSNPN and CDR2 SVGIG (reference sequence). The CDR3 length is 15 residues. The CDR3 sequence: CAWSVPRGLGETQYF. The CDR3 region has the DNA TGTGCCTGGAGTGTACCGAGGGGGCTGGGGGAGACCCAGTACTTC.

In its sample, this clone was seen once. This sequence joins TRBV5-1 and TRBJ1-1; 8 nucleotides line up with TRBD1. CDR1 and CDR2 from the germline V gene are SGHRS and YFSETQ. The length of the CDR3 is 14 residues. V shed 4 bases, J shed 6 bases, and the junction held 8 bases outside the gene matches. This chain's CDR3 is CASSETGAVSEAFF. CDR3 in DNA: TGCGCCAGCAGCGAGACAGGGGCGGTCTCTGAAGCTTTCTTT.

The rearrangement uses TRBV7-2 and TRBJ1-1; the D gene is possibly TRBD1 (5 bases). CDR3 size: 15 residues. The V gene's germline CDR1 is SGHTA and CDR2 FQGNSA. V was cut by 3 bases and J by 2 bases, with 13 bases left in between. The CDR3 loop is CASSFTIGANTEAFF. DNA of the CDR3: TGTGCCAGCAGCTTCACTATTGGGGCTAACACTGAAGCTTTCTTT.

This rearrangement joins TRBV19 to TRBJ2-5, with 7 bases that match TRBD1. The CDR3 has 14 residues. V lost 7 bases, J lost 4 bases, and 9 bases stayed unmatched. In germline, CDR1 is LNHDA, CDR2 SQIVND (reference sequence). CDR3 residues: CASKAPGGRETQYF. CDR3 nucleotides: TGTGCCAGTAAGGCCCCAGGGGGTCGAGAGACCCAGTACTTC.

The V and J genes are TRBV6-6 and TRBJ2-7, with 11 bases fitting TRBD2. Germline-derived CDR1 and CDR2 are MNHNY and SVGAGI (reference sequence). After removal of 6 bases from V and 0 bases from J, the junction contained 4 bases not matched to a gene. This CDR3 region has 15 residues. CDR3: CASRGTSGSSYEQYV. The DNA of the CDR3 is TGTGCCAGCAGGGGGACTAGCGGTAGCTCCTACGAGCAGTACGTC.